A selection of T cell receptor beta chains follows, all from one sample in a study of CXCR3-negative and CXCR3-positive naive CD8 T cells. For each CDR3 protein, TCRdb gives one entry from its re-call of the 5' RACE reads, without DNA. The repertoire table contains about 120,000 distinct CDR3 sequences. The sample was naive CXCR3+ CD8+ T cells from blood. The receptors were sampled from a human donor in good health. Some clones in this sample may be carry-over from other donors' samples. Both conserved end residues are part of each CDR3.

CDR3: CASRRSGDNEQFF; J: TRBJ2-1; V: TRBV7-3
CDR3: CATSREGGEKLFF; J: TRBJ1-4; V: TRBV15
CDR3: CASSQELGGGQPQHF; J: TRBJ1-5; V: TRBV4-1
CDR3: CASSAGGFMETQYF; J: TRBJ2-5; V: TRBV2
CDR3: CASSQLRDRDTEAFF; J: TRBJ1-1; V: TRBV4-3
CDR3: CASSHQGGQPQHF; J: TRBJ1-5; V: TRBV6-5
CDR3: CASSPAEAGGIGEQFF; J: TRBJ2-1; V: TRBV12-3/TRBV12-4
CDR3: CASSTAGLGNTEAFF; J: TRBJ1-1; V: TRBV19
CDR3: CASSFDSPNYEQYF; J: TRBJ2-7; V: TRBV5-1
CDR3: CSVEAAGSYEQYF; J: TRBJ2-7; V: TRBV29-1
CDR3: CASSRVSALAATRGTDTQYF; J: TRBJ2-3; V: TRBV2
CDR3: CASKPGGGNQETQYF; J: TRBJ2-5; V: TRBV4-1
CDR3: CASSLLGSETQYF; J: TRBJ2-5; V: TRBV7-9
CDR3: CSARERTGWVYEQYF; J: TRBJ2-7; V: TRBV20-1
CDR3: CASSYWTSGRWTGELFF; J: TRBJ2-2; V: TRBV6-5
CDR3: CASSYRVNEQFF; J: TRBJ2-1; V: TRBV11-2
CDR3: CSALTGALKANYGYTF; J: TRBJ1-2; V: TRBV20-1
CDR3: CASSQVDAGVNQETQYF; J: TRBJ2-5; V: TRBV3-1
CDR3: CASSLDSGNQPQHF; J: TRBJ1-5; V: TRBV7-9
CDR3: CASSVRGSADMRQFF; J: TRBJ2-1; V: TRBV6-6
CDR3: CASSLKGTSGYEQYF; J: TRBJ2-7; V: TRBV27
CDR3: CSVEWLAGHSYEQYF; J: TRBJ2-7; V: TRBV29-1
CDR3: CASSGGETQYF; J: TRBJ2-5; V: TRBV6-5
CDR3: CASSSILDTQYF; J: TRBJ2-3; V: TRBV11-2
CDR3: CASSQDPLVNSYNEQFF; J: TRBJ2-1; V: TRBV4-2
CDR3: CASRRRENYEQYF; J: TRBJ2-7; V: TRBV12-3/TRBV12-4
CDR3: CASSPRTLRGHYEQFF; J: TRBJ2-1; V: TRBV7-6
CDR3: CASTFTGELFF; J: TRBJ2-2; V: TRBV28